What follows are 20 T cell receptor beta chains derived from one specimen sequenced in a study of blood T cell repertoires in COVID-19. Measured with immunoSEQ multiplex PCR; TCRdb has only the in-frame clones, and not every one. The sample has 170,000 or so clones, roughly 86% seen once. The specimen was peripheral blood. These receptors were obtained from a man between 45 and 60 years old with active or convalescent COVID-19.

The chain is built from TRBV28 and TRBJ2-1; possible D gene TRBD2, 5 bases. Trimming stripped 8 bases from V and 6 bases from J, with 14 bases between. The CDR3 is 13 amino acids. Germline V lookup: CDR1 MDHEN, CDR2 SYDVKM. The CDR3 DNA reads TGTGCCAGCGAGAGACTACTCCCCAATGAGCAGTTCTTC. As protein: CASERLLPNEQFF.

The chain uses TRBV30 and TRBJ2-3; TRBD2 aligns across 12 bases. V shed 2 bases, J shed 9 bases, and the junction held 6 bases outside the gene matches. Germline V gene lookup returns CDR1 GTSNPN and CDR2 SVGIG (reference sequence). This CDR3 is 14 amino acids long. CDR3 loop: CAWSMASGRGTQYF. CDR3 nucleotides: TGTGCCTGGAGTATGGCTAGCGGGAGGGGAACGCAGTATTTT.

The CDR3 reads CASSQVRTGTDTIYF. The CDR3 nucleotides are TGTGCCAGCAGCCAAGTCAGGACAGGGACGGACACCATATATTTT. The chain employs TRBV3-1 (or the pseudogene TRBV3-2) and TRBJ1-3, with 8 bases that match TRBD1. Germline CDR1 is LGHDT and CDR2 is YNNKEL (reference sequence). The CDR3 is made up of 15 amino acids. J gave up 8 bases and V 1 base, and 7 bases lay outside the gene matches.

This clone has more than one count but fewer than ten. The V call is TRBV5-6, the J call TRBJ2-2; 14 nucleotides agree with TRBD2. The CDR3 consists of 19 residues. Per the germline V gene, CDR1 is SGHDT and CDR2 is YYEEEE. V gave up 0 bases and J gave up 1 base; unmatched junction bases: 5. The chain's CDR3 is CASSLAGTSGGRNTGELFF. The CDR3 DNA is TGTGCCAGCAGCTTGGCCGGGACTAGCGGGGGCCGGAACACCGGGGAGCTGTTTTTT.

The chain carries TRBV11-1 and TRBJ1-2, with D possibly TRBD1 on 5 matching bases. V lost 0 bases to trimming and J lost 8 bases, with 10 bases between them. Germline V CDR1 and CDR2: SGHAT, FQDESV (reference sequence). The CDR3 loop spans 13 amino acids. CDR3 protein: CASSLATATGYTF. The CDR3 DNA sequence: TGTGCCAGCAGCTTAGCGACAGCTACGGGCTACACCTTC.

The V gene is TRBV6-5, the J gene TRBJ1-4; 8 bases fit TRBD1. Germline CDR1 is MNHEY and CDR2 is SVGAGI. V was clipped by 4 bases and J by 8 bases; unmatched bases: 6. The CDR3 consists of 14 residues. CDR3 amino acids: CASSFQGAEEKLFF. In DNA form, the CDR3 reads TGTGCCAGCAGTTTTCAGGGGGCGGAAGAAAAACTGTTTTTT.

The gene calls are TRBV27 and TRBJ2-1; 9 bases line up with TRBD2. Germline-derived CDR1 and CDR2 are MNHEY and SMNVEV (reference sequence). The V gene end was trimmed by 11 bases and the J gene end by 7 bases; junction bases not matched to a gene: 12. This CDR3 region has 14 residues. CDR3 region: CAAGGQGSNNEQFF. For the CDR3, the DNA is TGTGCCGCGGGGGGGCAGGGTAGTAATAATGAGCAGTTCTTC.

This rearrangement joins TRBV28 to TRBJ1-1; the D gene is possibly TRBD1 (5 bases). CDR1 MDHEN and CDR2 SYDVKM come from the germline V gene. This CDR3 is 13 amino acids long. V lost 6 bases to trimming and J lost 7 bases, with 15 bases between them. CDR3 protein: CASRGRERFEAFF. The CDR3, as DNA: TGTGCCAGCAGGGGCAGGGAACGATTTGAAGCTTTCTTT.

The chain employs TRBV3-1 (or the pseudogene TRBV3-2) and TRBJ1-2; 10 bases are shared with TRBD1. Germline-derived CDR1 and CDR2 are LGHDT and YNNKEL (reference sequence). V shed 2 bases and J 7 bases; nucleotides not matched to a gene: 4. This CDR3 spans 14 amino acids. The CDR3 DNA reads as TGTGCCAGCAGCCAACCGACAGGGGGCGGTGGCTACACCTTC. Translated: CASSQPTGGGGYTF.

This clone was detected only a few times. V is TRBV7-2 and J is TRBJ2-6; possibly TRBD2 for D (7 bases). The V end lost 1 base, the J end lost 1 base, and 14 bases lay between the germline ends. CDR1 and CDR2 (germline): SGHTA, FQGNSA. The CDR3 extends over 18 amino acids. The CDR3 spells CASSLVVRGASGANVLTF. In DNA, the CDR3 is TGTGCCAGCAGCTTAGTTGTTCGGGGGGCGTCTGGGGCCAACGTCCTGACTTTC.

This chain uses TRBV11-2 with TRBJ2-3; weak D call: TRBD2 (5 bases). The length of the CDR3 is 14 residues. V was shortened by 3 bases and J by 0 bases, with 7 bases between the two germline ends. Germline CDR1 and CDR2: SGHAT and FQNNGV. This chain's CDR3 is CASSLDSSTDTQYF. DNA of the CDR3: TGTGCCAGCAGCTTGGACTCTAGCACAGATACGCAGTATTTT.

CDR3 nucleotide sequence: TGTGCCAGCAGCACAGCAGGGCAATATGGCTACACCTTC. It yields the protein CASSTAGQYGYTF. This rearrangement joins TRBV12-3 or TRBV12-4 to TRBJ1-2; tentative D call: TRBD1 (5 bases). CDR3 length: 13 amino acids. Trimming took off 6 bases at V and 5 bases at J, with 13 bases between the two ends.

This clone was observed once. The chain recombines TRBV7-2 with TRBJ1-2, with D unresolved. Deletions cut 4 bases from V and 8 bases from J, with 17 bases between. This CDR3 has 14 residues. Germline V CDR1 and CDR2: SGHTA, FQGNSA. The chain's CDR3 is CASSSPTRGSGYTF. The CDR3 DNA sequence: TGTGCCAGCAGCTCTCCTACCCGGGGAAGCGGCTACACCTTC.

The CDR3 sequence is CASSYLDNFADASTDTQYF. CDR3 in DNA: TGTGCCAGCAGTTACTTGGACAATTTCGCGGATGCTAGCACAGATACGCAGTATTTT. The chain is built from TRBV6-2 or TRBV6-3 and TRBJ2-3, with a weak D call TRBD1 (5 bases). CDR1 MNHEY and CDR2 SVGEGT come from the germline V gene. V was trimmed by 1 base and J by 0 bases, leaving 20 bases between them. The CDR3 is 19 residues long.

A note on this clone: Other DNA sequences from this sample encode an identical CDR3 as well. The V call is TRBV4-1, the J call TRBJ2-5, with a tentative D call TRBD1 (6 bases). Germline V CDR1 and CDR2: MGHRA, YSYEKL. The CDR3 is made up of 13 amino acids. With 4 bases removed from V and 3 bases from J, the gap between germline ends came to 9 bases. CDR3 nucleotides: TGCGCCAGCAGCCTCCGGACAGAAGAGACCCAGTACTTC. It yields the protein CASSLRTEETQYF.

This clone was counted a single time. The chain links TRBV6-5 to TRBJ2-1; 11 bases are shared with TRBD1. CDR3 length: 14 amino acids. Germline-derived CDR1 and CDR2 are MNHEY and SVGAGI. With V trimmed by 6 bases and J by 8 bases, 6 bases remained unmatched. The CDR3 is CASRGTGGADEQFF. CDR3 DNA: TGTGCCAGCAGGGGGACAGGGGGGGCAGATGAGCAGTTCTTC.

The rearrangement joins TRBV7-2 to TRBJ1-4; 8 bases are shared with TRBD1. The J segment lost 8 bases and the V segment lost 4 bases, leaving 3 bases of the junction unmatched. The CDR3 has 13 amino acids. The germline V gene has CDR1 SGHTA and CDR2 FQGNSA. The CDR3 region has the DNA TGTGCCAGCAGCTGGACAGGGTGGGAAAAACTGTTTTTT. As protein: CASSWTGWEKLFF.

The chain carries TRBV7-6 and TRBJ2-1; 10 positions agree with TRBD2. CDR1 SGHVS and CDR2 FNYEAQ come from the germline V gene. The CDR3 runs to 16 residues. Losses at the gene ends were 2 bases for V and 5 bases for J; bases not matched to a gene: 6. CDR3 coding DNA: TGTGCCAGCAGCTTAAGAGCGGGGGGGAGTCACAATGAGCAGTTCTTC. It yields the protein CASSLRAGGSHNEQFF.

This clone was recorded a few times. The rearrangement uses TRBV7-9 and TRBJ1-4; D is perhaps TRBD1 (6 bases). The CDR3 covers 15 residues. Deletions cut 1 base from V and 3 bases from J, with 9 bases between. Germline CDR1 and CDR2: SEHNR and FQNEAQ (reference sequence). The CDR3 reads CASSLVTGSNEKLFF. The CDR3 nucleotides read TGTGCCAGCAGCTTAGTGACAGGATCTAATGAAAAACTGTTTTTT.

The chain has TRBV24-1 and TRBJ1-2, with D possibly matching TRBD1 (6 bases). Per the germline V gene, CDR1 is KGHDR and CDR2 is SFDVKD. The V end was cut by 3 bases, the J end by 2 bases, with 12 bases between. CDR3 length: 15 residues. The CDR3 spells CATSDKTGPNYGYTF. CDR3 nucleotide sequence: TGTGCCACCAGTGATAAGACAGGACCCAACTATGGCTACACCTTC.